Given below is one T cell receptor beta chain in context. TCRdb keeps only in-frame clones here, not all; method: immunoSEQ multiplex PCR. This table holds around 300,000 clones, nearly 90% found once. This entry belongs to a study of blood T cell repertoires in COVID-19. V was trimmed by 1 base and J by 6 bases, leaving 12 bases between them. The germline CDR1 and CDR2 sequences are LNHNV and YYDKDF (reference sequence). The length of the CDR3 is 14 residues. This TCR was sampled from a woman aged 55-69 years who had recovered from COVID-19. Source material: PBMCs or T cells enriched from blood (not recorded which). The V call is TRBV15, the J call TRBJ1-1, with a possible D match to TRBD1 (5 bases). The CDR3 DNA follows: TGTGCCACCAGCAGAGGGGGAACAGGTGCTGAAGCTTTCTTT. Translation gives CATSRGGTGAEAFF. Full variable domain (outside the CDR3, taken from reference TRBV15 and TRBJ1-1): DAMVIQNPRYQVTQFGKPVTLSCSQTLNHNVMYWYQQKSSQAPKLLFHYYDKDFNNEADTPDNFQSRRPNTSFCFLDIRSPGLGDTAMYLCATSRGGTGAEAFFGQGTRLTVV.